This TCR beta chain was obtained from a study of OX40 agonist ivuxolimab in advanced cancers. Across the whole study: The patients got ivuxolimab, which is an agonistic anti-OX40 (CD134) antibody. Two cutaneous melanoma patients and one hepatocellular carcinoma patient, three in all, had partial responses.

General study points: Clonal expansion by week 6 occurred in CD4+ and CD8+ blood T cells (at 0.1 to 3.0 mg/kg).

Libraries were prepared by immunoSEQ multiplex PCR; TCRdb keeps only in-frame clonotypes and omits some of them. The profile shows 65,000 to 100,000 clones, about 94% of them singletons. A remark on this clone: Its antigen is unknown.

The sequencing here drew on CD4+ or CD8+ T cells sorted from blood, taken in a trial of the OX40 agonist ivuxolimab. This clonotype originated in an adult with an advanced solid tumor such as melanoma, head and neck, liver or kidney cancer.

CDR3: CASSVDQDSSYEQYF. In DNA form, the CDR3 reads TGTGCCAGCAGCGTAGACCAGGACAGCTCCTACGAGCAGTACTTC. The chain couples TRBV9 to TRBJ2-7, with a weak D call TRBD1 (6 bases). This CDR3 has 15 amino acids. Germline CDR1 is SGDLS and CDR2 is YYNGEE. The V and J ends lost 0 bases and 0 bases respectively, with 10 bases between them.